This section outlines one T cell receptor beta chain sequence together with its context. These data are taken from a study of radiation and T cells in renal cell carcinoma. Study summary: Nephrectomy followed 15 Gy stereotactic body radiation by 4 weeks.

Repertoires were generated with immunoSEQ multiplex PCR, while TCRdb's copy carries only in-frame clones and drops some. The repertoire holds around 140,000 clones, approximately 87% seen once, with around 25% in the top ten. Noted time point: baseline pretreatment blood. As to treatment: 15 Gy SBRT to primary tumor, nephrectomy 4 weeks later. The source is a woman aged 50 to 60 with renal cell carcinoma. The sequences come from blood, collected from a patient whose treatment included radiotherapy and nephrectomy.

CDR3 loop: CASSLDGKLFF. The CDR3 nucleotides are TGTGCCAGCAGTTTGGATGGAAAACTGTTTTTT. The rearrangement links TRBV28 to TRBJ1-4; D is unclear. The length of the CDR3 is 11 residues. CDR1 and CDR2 from the germline V gene are MDHEN and SYDVKM. The V end lost 3 bases, the J end lost 10 bases, and 6 bases lay between the germline ends.